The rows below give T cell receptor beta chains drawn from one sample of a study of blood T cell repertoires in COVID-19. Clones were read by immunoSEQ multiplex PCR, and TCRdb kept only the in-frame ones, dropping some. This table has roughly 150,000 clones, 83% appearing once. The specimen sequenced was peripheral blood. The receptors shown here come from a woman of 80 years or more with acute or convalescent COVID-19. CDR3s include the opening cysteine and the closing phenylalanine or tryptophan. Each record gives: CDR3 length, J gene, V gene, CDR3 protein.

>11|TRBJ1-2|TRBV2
CASSRDIGYTF
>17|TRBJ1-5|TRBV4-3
CASSQDLVPRDGQPQHF
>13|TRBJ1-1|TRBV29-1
CSVRTGRRTEAFF
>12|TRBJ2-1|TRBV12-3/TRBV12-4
CASSRGTPEQFF
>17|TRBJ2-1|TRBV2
CASSEAGLAGFYNEQFF
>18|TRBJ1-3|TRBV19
CASSSSPLGASSGNTIYF
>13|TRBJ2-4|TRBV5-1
CASSTTGSNIQYF
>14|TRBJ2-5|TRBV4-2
CASSQDAFGETQYF
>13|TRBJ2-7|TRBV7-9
CASSLGLVGEQYF
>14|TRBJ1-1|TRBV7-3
CASSPQGEETEAFF
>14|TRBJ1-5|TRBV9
CASSGQGRDQPQHF
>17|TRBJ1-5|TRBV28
CASSSSGAGGSNQPQHF
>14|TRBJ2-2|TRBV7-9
CASSLQGNTGELFF
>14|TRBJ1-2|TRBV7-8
CASSLRTSLYGYTF
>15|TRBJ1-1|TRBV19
CASSMGTGGITEAFF
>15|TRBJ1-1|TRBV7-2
CASSSSQGRYTEAFF